Sequencing of this T cell receptor (beta chain) was carried out in a study of blood T cells in healthy people across ages. Broader study findings: A strong correlation was found between TCR beta diversity and the percentage of naive T cells.

This clonotype turned up a few times. The antigen is not known. No fewer than 5.5 micrograms of total RNA were isolated from every sample. Trimming left V 4 bases short and J 9 bases short, with 22 bases between. Per germline, CDR1 SNHLY and CDR2 FYNNEI. CDR3 length: 15 amino acids. Primed by a sample-barcoded 5' primer and a J-beta primer mix, a second PCR proceeded for about 7 to 12 cycles. TCRdb re-called the 5' RACE reads with MiXCR, one entry per CDR3 protein. Among 600,000 to 850,000 distinct CDR3 sequences, 20% to 25% were seen once, and the ten largest hold 9.4%. The same specimen was also included in a second study, on T cells of mothers and their children.

The gene calls are TRBV2 and TRBJ2-7; D may be TRBD2 (6 bases). The sequencing sample was made of blood. The receptor was isolated from a boy younger than 18 in good health. CDR3 sequence reads: CASSGRGDFLEAQYF. DNA for the CDR3: TGTGCCAGCAGTGGACGCGGGGACTTCTTAGAAGCGCAGTACTTC. The full variable domain, completed using reference TRBV2 and TRBJ2-7, is EPEVTQTPSHQVTQMGQEVILRCVPISNHLYFYWYRQILGQKVEFLVSFYNNEISEKSEIFDDQFSVERPDGSNFTLKIRSTKLEDSAMYFCASSGRGDFLEAQYFGPGTRLTVT.